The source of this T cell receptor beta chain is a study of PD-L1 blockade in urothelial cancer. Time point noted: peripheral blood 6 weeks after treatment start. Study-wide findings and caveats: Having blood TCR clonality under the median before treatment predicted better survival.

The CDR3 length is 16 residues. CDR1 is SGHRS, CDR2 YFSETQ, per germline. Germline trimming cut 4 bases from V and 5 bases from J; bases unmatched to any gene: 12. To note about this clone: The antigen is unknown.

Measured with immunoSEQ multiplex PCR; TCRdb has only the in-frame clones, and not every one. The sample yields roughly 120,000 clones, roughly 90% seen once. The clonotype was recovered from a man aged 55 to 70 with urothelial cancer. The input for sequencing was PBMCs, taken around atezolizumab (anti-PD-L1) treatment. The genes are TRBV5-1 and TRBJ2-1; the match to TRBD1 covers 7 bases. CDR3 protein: CASSLWARGIDNEQFF. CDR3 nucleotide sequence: TGCGCCAGCAGCCTATGGGCCAGGGGGATAGACAATGAGCAGTTCTTC.